The clone carrying this T cell receptor (beta chain) was observed at least ten times. 5'RACE template switching generated TCR cDNA, adding a universal primer site and UMIs. TCRdb passed the 5' RACE reads through MiXCR, listing each CDR3 protein once. Found here are over 300,000 distinct CDR3 sequences, 4.1% of them singletons; the top ten hold 20% to 25%. These data belong to a study of T cells after yellow fever vaccination. Background on the study: Preparing low-cell-number fractions relied on SMART-Seq v4 Ultra Low Input.

CDR1 is SGHTA, CDR2 FQGNSA, per germline. The CDR3 length is 15 residues. V lost 4 bases, J lost 7 bases, and 13 bases stayed unmatched. The V and J genes are TRBV7-2 and TRBJ2-7; 7 nucleotides agree with TRBD2. This TCR came from a young man who received the YFV17D yellow fever vaccine. Sequenced material: PBMCs, taken 5 days after the yellow fever booster vaccination. CDR3 in amino acids: CASSSQALAVGEQYF. The CDR3 DNA sequence: TGTGCCAGCAGCTCCCAAGCTCTAGCGGTGGGAGAGCAGTACTTC.